These T cell receptor beta chains were read from a single sample in a study of blood T cell repertoires in COVID-19. The data were produced by immunoSEQ multiplex PCR, yet TCRdb's version contains in-frame clones alone and is incomplete. The profile shows about 270,000 clones, 65% to 90% of them singletons. The sample was peripheral blood. These receptors came from a woman aged 55-69 years with active or convalescent COVID-19. Both conserved end residues are part of each CDR3. A D gene is named only where the DNA matches it firmly. Where a row states a size, it is once, few, many or the class of an expanded clone; other rows omit it.

D gene	CDR3 length	V gene	J gene	clone size	CDR3 protein	CDR3 DNA
TRBD1	15	TRBV19	TRBJ1-2	few	CASKGGQGNDYGYTF	TGTGCCAGTAAAGGGGGACAGGGGAACGACTATGGCTACACCTTC
NA	14	TRBV7-9	TRBJ2-2	few	CASSPGTNTGELFF	TGTGCCAGCAGCCCCGGGACGAACACCGGGGAGCTGTTTTTT
TRBD2	16	TRBV4-3	TRBJ2-1	NA	CASSQDISGGAREQFF	TGCGCCAGCAGCCAAGATATAAGCGGGGGGGCCAGAGAGCAGTTCTTC
NA	11	TRBV19	TRBJ1-1	NA	CASAGSRGAFF	TGTGCCAGCGCAGGGTCCCGAGGTGCTTTCTTT
TRBD1	18	TRBV11-2	TRBJ1-3	NA	CASSLAAGTANSGNTIYF	TGTGCCAGCAGCTTAGCTGCCGGGACAGCAAACTCTGGAAACACCATATATTTT
TRBD1	15	TRBV7-7	TRBJ2-5	NA	CASSSVTGGQETQYF	TGTGCTAGCAGCTCCGTTACAGGGGGGCAAGAGACCCAGTACTTC
NA	12	TRBV2	TRBJ1-4	once	CASSGGPEKLFF	TGTGCCAGCAGTGGAGGGCCCGAAAAACTGTTTTTT
TRBD2	16	TRBV4-3	TRBJ2-3	once	CASSQGLAGFADTQYF	TGCGCCAGCAGCCAAGGGCTAGCGGGGTTTGCAGATACGCAGTATTTT
TRBD1	18	TRBV12-5	TRBJ2-2	NA	CASGLQLSRTGRTGELFF	TGTGCTAGTGGTTTGCAGCTTTCGCGGACAGGGCGCACCGGGGAGCTGTTTTTT
TRBD1	14	TRBV11-3	TRBJ2-1	NA	CASSLAQGPNEQFF	TGTGCCAGCAGCTTAGCACAGGGGCCCAATGAGCAGTTCTTC
NA	12	TRBV10-3	TRBJ1-4	NA	CAISEPDEKLFF	TGTGCCATCAGTGAGCCGGATGAAAAACTGTTTTTT